Presented here are 21 T cell receptor beta chains from one specimen sequenced in a study of blood T cell repertoires in COVID-19. The method was immunoSEQ multiplex PCR; TCRdb's version includes in-frame clones alone and lacks a portion of them. The table lists about 51,000 clones, approximately 78% of them singletons. The sample was peripheral blood. Receptor source: a human donor with acute or convalescent COVID-19. The donor label of this sample is uncertain.

The J gene is TRBJ1-3, the V gene TRBV5-6; 8 bases map to TRBD1. CDR3 length: 16 amino acids. V lost 4 bases, J lost 5 bases, and 11 bases stayed unmatched. In germline, CDR1 is SGHDT, CDR2 YYEEEE. CDR3 loop: CASSETGAGTRNTIYF. The CDR3 DNA reads TGTGCCAGCAGCGAGACAGGGGCCGGGACTCGAAACACCATATATTTT.

This clone appeared a few times. Sequence at one end of the junction differs from germline and may be a read error. The V call is TRBV6-2 or TRBV6-3, the J call TRBJ2-3; 7 nucleotides agree with TRBD1. There are 11 residues in the CDR3. Germline loops: CDR1 MNHEY, CDR2 SVGEGT. The CDR3: CASSYRFDRVF. The CDR3, as DNA: TGTGCCAGCAGTTATAGGTTTGACAGGGTCTTT.

The rearrangement joins TRBV7-2 to TRBJ2-4, with D tentatively TRBD1 (6 bases). CDR3 size: 14 residues. The germline CDR1 and CDR2 sequences are SGHTA and FQGNSA. V shed 2 bases and J shed 1 base, with 6 bases lying between them. CDR3 loop: CASSLQGAKNIQYF. The DNA for the CDR3 is TGTGCCAGCAGCTTACAGGGGGCCAAAAACATTCAGTACTTC.

The V call is TRBV4-3, the J call TRBJ2-1; 8 nucleotides align to TRBD1. Germline assignment: CDR1 LGHNA and CDR2 YSLEER. The CDR3 loop spans 17 amino acids. Trimming at V came to 0 bases and at J to 9 bases, leaving 13 bases not matched to a gene. In nucleotides, the CDR3 is TGCGCCAGCAGCCAAGATGCGGGACAGGTTCAACGGGGTGAGCAGTTCTTC. It is translated as CASSQDAGQVQRGEQFF.

This clone was seen more than once but under ten times. The chain carries TRBV7-3 and TRBJ1-1; D not certain. Germline CDR1 and CDR2: SGHTA and FQGTGA. This CDR3 is built from 16 residues. V was cut by 5 bases and J by 0 bases, with 16 bases left in between. The CDR3, as DNA: TGTGCCAGCAGCCCCTCTCGGGAGGCCATGAACACTGAAGCTTTCTTT. Encoded protein: CASSPSREAMNTEAFF.

This chain uses TRBV6-4 with TRBJ1-6; D unresolved. V was trimmed by 0 bases and J by 7 bases, leaving 10 bases between them. CDR1 and CDR2 from the germline V gene are MRHNA and SNTAGT. CDR3 length: 15 residues. CDR3 in amino acids: CASSDSSGGNSPLHF. Written as DNA, the CDR3 is TGTGCCAGCAGTGACTCGTCAGGCGGGAATTCACCCCTCCACTTT.

The J gene is TRBJ2-7, the V gene TRBV3-1 (or the pseudogene TRBV3-2), with 7 bases matching TRBD1. CDR3 size: 14 residues. Germline V gene data show CDR1 as LGHDT and CDR2 as YNNKEL (reference sequence). The V gene end was trimmed by 1 base and the J gene end by 1 base; junction bases not matched to a gene: 1. The CDR3 DNA sequence: TGTGCCAGCAGCCAAGCGACAGGGTCCTACGAGCAGTACTTC. Amino acid sequence: CASSQATGSYEQYF.

The chain has TRBV6-5 and TRBJ1-2, with D unclear. Between the trimmed V and J ends, which lost 7 bases and 4 bases, there was a span of 10 bases. From germline, CDR1 is MNHEY and CDR2 SVGAGI. CDR3 length: 12 residues. The CDR3 sequence: CASNPGVYGYTF. For the CDR3, the DNA is TGTGCCAGCAACCCCGGGGTCTATGGCTACACCTTC.

This rearrangement joins TRBV19 to TRBJ2-1; TRBD2 matches at 15 bases. CDR3 length equals 21 residues. CDR1 and CDR2 (germline): LNHDA, SQIVND (reference sequence). Trimming at V came to 5 bases and at J to 0 bases, leaving 14 bases not matched to a gene. The CDR3, as DNA: TGTGCCAGTAGTCCTTGGCCGGGACTAGCGGGAGGATTGATCTCCTACAATGAGCAGTTCTTC. Protein sequence: CASSPWPGLAGGLISYNEQFF.

The chain couples TRBV30 to TRBJ1-5; no reliable D call. Trimming shortened V by 4 bases and J by 4 bases, and 8 bases separated the two germline ends. In germline, CDR1 is GTSNPN, CDR2 SVGIG (reference sequence). The CDR3 is 12 residues long. CDR3 sequence reads: CAWNRGNQPQHF. Written as DNA, the CDR3 is TGTGCCTGGAATCGGGGAAATCAGCCCCAGCATTTT.

V usage is TRBV18 and J usage is TRBJ2-1, with 10 bases lining up with TRBD2. Per the germline V gene, CDR1 is KGHSH and CDR2 is LQKENI. The CDR3 loop spans 15 amino acids. J was trimmed by 6 bases and V by 3 bases; bases with no gene match: 5. DNA of the CDR3: TGTGCCAGCTCACCGGCTAGCGGGGGTTTCAATGAGCAGTTCTTC. It translates to CASSPASGGFNEQFF.

This clone has a handful of counts. V and J are TRBV3-1 (or the pseudogene TRBV3-2) and TRBJ2-7; D uncertain. V was shortened by 0 bases and J by 3 bases, with 3 bases between the two germline ends. CDR1 is LGHDT and CDR2 is YNNKEL in the germline V gene (reference sequence). The CDR3 contains 12 residues. The chain's CDR3 is CASSQDLYEQYF. The CDR3 coding sequence is TGTGCCAGCAGCCAAGATCTCTACGAGCAGTACTTC.

The V gene is TRBV4-3, the J gene TRBJ1-1; the D is unclear. CDR3 length: 15 amino acids. Deletions cut 1 base from V and 1 base from J, with 10 bases between. Germline-derived CDR1 and CDR2 are LGHNA and YSLEER. CDR3 sequence (DNA): TGCGCCAGCAGCCAAGGGCTAGGAGCGAACACTGAAGCTTTCTTT. Encoded protein: CASSQGLGANTEAFF.

The chain has TRBV7-2 and TRBJ2-1, with 8 bases that match TRBD2. In germline, CDR1 is SGHTA, CDR2 FQGNSA. This CDR3 has 14 residues. Losses at the gene ends were 9 bases for V and 4 bases for J; bases not matched to a gene: 8. The CDR3 protein is CASGAGGNYNEQFF. For the CDR3, the DNA is TGTGCCAGTGGGGCGGGGGGCAATTACAATGAGCAGTTCTTC.

This clone came up once. The chain recombines TRBV29-1 with TRBJ1-3; weak D call: TRBD1 (5 bases). This CDR3 region has 15 residues. Germline CDR1 reads SQVTM; CDR2 reads ANQGSEA. V lost 0 bases, J lost 3 bases, and 12 bases lay in between. This CDR3 reads CSVEDRDLIGNTIYF. The CDR3 region has the DNA TGCAGCGTTGAAGACAGGGATCTCATTGGAAACACCATATATTTT.

The chain links TRBV27 to TRBJ1-2; weak D call: TRBD1 (5 bases). Germline loops: CDR1 MNHEY, CDR2 SMNVEV (reference sequence). The CDR3 runs to 13 residues. V was cut by 3 bases and J by 7 bases, with 12 bases left in between. CDR3 nucleotide sequence: TGTGCCAGCAGTTTCCAGGGTCTTGGTGGCTACACCTTC. Translated: CASSFQGLGGYTF.

The genes are TRBV27 and TRBJ2-1; 13 bases line up with TRBD2. The CDR3 length is 18 residues. Germline CDR1 reads MNHEY; CDR2 reads SMNVEV (reference sequence). J was trimmed by 0 bases and V by 5 bases; bases with no gene match: 7. The DNA for the CDR3 is TGTGCCAGCAGTCCCCGGACTAGCGGGGGCAGCTCCTACAATGAGCAGTTCTTC. Translated: CASSPRTSGGSSYNEQFF.

V usage is TRBV7-8 and J usage is TRBJ1-2; D call uncertain. This CDR3 spans 16 amino acids. With 4 bases removed from V and 1 base from J, the gap between germline ends came to 16 bases. The germline CDR1 and CDR2 sequences are SGHVS and FQNEAQ. The CDR3 DNA reads as TGTGCCAGCAGCTCCCTATGGGAGCGAGATAACTATGGCTACACCTTC. As protein: CASSSLWERDNYGYTF.

The chain couples TRBV10-3 to TRBJ1-6; 9 positions match TRBD1. The germline V gene has CDR1 ENHRY and CDR2 SYGVKD. There are 15 residues in the CDR3. J lost 6 bases, V lost 0 bases, and 0 bases had no gene match. CDR3 sequence (DNA): TGTGCCATCAGTGAGTCGGACAGGGGTAATTCACCCCTCCACTTT. Amino acids: CAISESDRGNSPLHF.

The chain uses TRBV24-1 and TRBJ2-1; possibly TRBD2 for D (5 bases). V was pared by 0 bases and J by 10 bases, with 9 bases between. This CDR3 has 13 amino acids. Germline CDR1 and CDR2: KGHDR and SFDVKD. DNA for the CDR3: TGTGCCACCAGTGATTTGTCGGGGTCCGAGCAGTTCTTC. Encoded protein: CATSDLSGSEQFF.

The rearrangement links TRBV6-5 to TRBJ1-3; D possibly corresponds to TRBD1 (5 bases). Trimming pared 2 bases from V and 2 bases from J, leaving 13 bases between. In germline, CDR1 is MNHEY, CDR2 SVGAGI. CDR3 length equals 16 residues. CDR3 in amino acids: CASSYDAGIPGNTIYF. The CDR3 region has the DNA TGTGCCAGCAGTTACGATGCAGGGATCCCTGGAAACACCATATATTTT.